Below are 23 T cell receptor beta chains sequenced from a single sample in a study of CD8 T cells in Susac syndrome. With random hexamers, 0.5 to 1 ug RNA was reverse transcribed. TCRdb re-derived calls from the immunoSEQ multiplex PCR reads in MiXCR, one entry per CDR3 protein. The table includes around 140,000 distinct CDR3 sequences, 95% detected once. Sequenced input: CD4+ T cells from PBMCs. The receptors here all came from a human donor with Susac syndrome.

V and J are TRBV7-2 and TRBJ1-5; D is undetermined. Trimming stripped 0 bases from V and 3 bases from J, with 6 bases between. The CDR3 sequence is 14 residues long. Germline V gene lookup returns CDR1 SGHTA and CDR2 FQGNSA. The CDR3 bases are TGTGCCAGCAGCTTAGCTGTCCTCAATCAGCCCCAGCATTTT. Its translation: CASSLAVLNQPQHF.

This sequence joins TRBV20-1 and TRBJ2-3, with unresolved D. Germline V gene lookup returns CDR1 DFQATT and CDR2 SNEGSKA (reference sequence). CDR3 size: 14 residues. V was cut by 3 bases and J by 4 bases, with 14 bases left in between. The CDR3: CSARPTISSDTQYF. The CDR3 DNA reads TGCAGTGCTAGGCCTACAATTTCATCAGATACGCAGTATTTT.

The J gene is TRBJ2-1, the V gene TRBV20-1, with 8 bases fitting TRBD2. Per germline, CDR1 DFQATT and CDR2 SNEGSKA (reference sequence). CDR3 length: 15 residues. Unmatched junction bases numbered 7, after V lost 2 bases and J lost 4 bases. Written as DNA, the CDR3 is TGCAGTGCTAGACTCGCCCTAGCGGGTTACAATGAGCAGTTCTTC. This translates into CSARLALAGYNEQFF.

This clonotype was picked up one time. V and J are TRBV20-1 and TRBJ2-1; 13 bases are shared with TRBD2. J gave up 4 bases and V 2 bases, and 5 bases lay outside the gene matches. The CDR3 totals 16 residues. Germline assignment: CDR1 DFQATT and CDR2 SNEGSKA (reference sequence). The chain's CDR3 is CSARRTSGGAYNEQFF. CDR3 coding DNA: TGCAGTGCTAGAAGAACTAGCGGGGGGGCGTACAATGAGCAGTTCTTC.

The chain couples TRBV25-1 to TRBJ1-4; D remains ambiguous. The CDR3 covers 14 residues. Germline CDR1 and CDR2: MGHDK and SYGVNS. V lost 4 bases, J lost 8 bases, and 14 bases lay in between. The CDR3: CASSAPWETEKLFF. CDR3 coding DNA: TGTGCCAGCAGTGCCCCCTGGGAAACCGAAAAACTGTTTTTT.

This clonotype was counted a single time. V usage is TRBV29-1 and J usage is TRBJ1-4; TRBD1 matches 11 bases. This CDR3 has 14 amino acids. The V segment lost 6 bases and the J segment 7 bases; nucleotides outside the gene matches: 7. The germline CDR1 and CDR2 sequences are SQVTM and ANQGSEA. Here the CDR3 reads CSVYAGTGGEKLFF. DNA of the CDR3: TGCAGCGTATACGCCGGGACAGGGGGTGAAAAACTGTTTTTT.

The chain is built from TRBV7-9 and TRBJ1-2; TRBD1 is a possible D gene (5 bases). Germline CDR1 reads SEHNR; CDR2 reads FQNEAQ (reference sequence). CDR3 size: 13 residues. V was shortened by 5 bases and J by 5 bases, with 12 bases between the two germline ends. DNA of the CDR3: TGTGCCAGCAGCCCCGGGGGGACTTATGGCTACACCTTC. Its translation is CASSPGGTYGYTF.

The gene calls are TRBV20-1 and TRBJ1-5; D remains unclear. The V gene lost 6 bases and the J gene lost 5 bases, with 11 bases spanning the gap. This CDR3 has 12 amino acids. Looked up from germline, CDR1 is DFQATT and CDR2 is SNEGSKA (reference sequence). The CDR3 sequence is CSASGRYQPQHF. DNA of the CDR3: TGCAGTGCCTCGGGCCGATATCAGCCCCAGCATTTT.

The rearrangement uses TRBV3-1 and TRBJ1-6; D possibly corresponds to TRBD1 (6 bases). CDR1 and CDR2 (germline): LGHDT, YNNKEL (reference sequence). The V end was cut by 7 bases, the J end by 9 bases, with 16 bases between. The CDR3 has 14 residues. CDR3: CASTRGGGGSPLHF. The CDR3 coding sequence is TGTGCCAGCACCCGCGGGGGGGGCGGTTCACCCCTCCACTTT.

V gene TRBV20-1 combines with J gene TRBJ2-3, with unresolved D. In germline, CDR1 is DFQATT, CDR2 SNEGSKA (reference sequence). V gave up 7 bases and J gave up 0 bases, with 5 bases separating them. The CDR3 totals 11 residues. CDR3 sequence: CSGKSTDTQYF. The CDR3, as DNA: TGCAGTGGGAAGAGCACAGATACGCAGTATTTT.

A single count supports this clonotype. The chain combines TRBV20-1 with TRBJ2-5; TRBD2 agrees at 8 bases. The CDR3 length is 14 residues. Germline assignment: CDR1 DFQATT and CDR2 SNEGSKA (reference sequence). With 6 bases clipped from V and 5 bases from J, the junction kept 11 bases outside the gene matches. CDR3 in amino acids: CSARAGVGRETQYF. CDR3 in DNA: TGCAGTGCGCGAGCGGGAGTGGGGCGGGAGACCCAGTACTTC.

V usage is TRBV7-9 and J usage is TRBJ2-2; 9 bases align to TRBD1. V trimming: 5 bases; J trimming: 4 bases; junction bases outside the gene matches: 8. CDR3 length: 16 amino acids. The V gene's germline CDR1 is SEHNR and CDR2 FQNEAQ (reference sequence). CDR3 residues: CASSPYRGRSTGELFF. The CDR3 bases are TGTGCCAGCAGCCCCTACAGGGGGCGCAGCACCGGGGAGCTGTTTTTT.

The chain carries TRBV4-3 and TRBJ2-5; 8 bases align to TRBD1. Germline V gene data show CDR1 as LGHNA and CDR2 as YSLEER. V shed 1 base and J 2 bases; nucleotides not matched to a gene: 3. The CDR3 covers 15 residues. The CDR3 DNA is TGCGCCAGCAGCCAAGCGGACAGGGCGCAAGAGACCCAGTACTTC. Translated, it gives CASSQADRAQETQYF.

V is TRBV20-1 and J is TRBJ2-6; a weak D match, TRBD2 (6 bases). The CDR3 has 17 amino acids. The V end was cut by 4 bases, the J end by 1 base, with 17 bases between. CDR1 DFQATT and CDR2 SNEGSKA come from the germline V gene (reference sequence). DNA for the CDR3: TGCAGTGCTACCCCCGGGGGTCCCATTTCTGGGGCCAACGTCCTGACTTTC. Its protein is CSATPGGPISGANVLTF.

The rearrangement joins TRBV30 to TRBJ2-7, with D perhaps TRBD1 (6 bases). CDR1 is GTSNPN, CDR2 SVGIG, per germline (reference sequence). Trimming stripped 4 bases from V and 5 bases from J, with 15 bases between. The CDR3 covers 13 residues. CDR3 in DNA: TGTGCCTGGAACATCGGGCAGGGGAACGAGCAGTACTTC. Residues: CAWNIGQGNEQYF.

The chain carries TRBV10-3 and TRBJ2-1; 12 bases are shared with TRBD1. Germline V lookup: CDR1 ENHRY, CDR2 SYGVKD. The length of the CDR3 is 16 residues. V shed 6 bases and J 7 bases; nucleotides not matched to a gene: 10. The CDR3 reads CAISTPGQGAENEQFF. The CDR3 DNA reads as TGTGCCATCAGCACGCCGGGACAGGGGGCGGAGAATGAGCAGTTCTTC.

J is TRBJ2-5 and V is TRBV5-8; D is perhaps TRBD1 (6 bases). Germline CDR1 is SGHTS and CDR2 is YDEGEE. This CDR3 comprises 14 residues. The V and J ends lost 4 bases and 0 bases respectively, with 10 bases between them. As DNA, the CDR3 is TGTGCCAGCAGCCAAGGACAGAACCAAGAGACCCAGTACTTC. Its translation is CASSQGQNQETQYF.

The chain carries TRBV27 and TRBJ1-6, with TRBD1 identical over 10 bases. Unmatched junction bases numbered 6, after V lost 6 bases and J lost 10 bases. The germline gives CDR1 MNHEY, CDR2 SMNVEV (reference sequence). This CDR3 contains 14 residues. The CDR3 region is CASRDRGLGSPLHF. CDR3 coding DNA: TGTGCCAGCAGAGACAGGGGGCTGGGGTCACCCCTCCACTTT.

This chain uses TRBV29-1 with TRBJ1-2, with 9 positions matching TRBD1. CDR1 is SQVTM, CDR2 ANQGSEA, per germline. The trim removed 6 bases at V and 5 bases at J, leaving 7 bases unmatched. This CDR3 has 13 residues. This chain's CDR3 is CSVYRGRRYGYTF. The CDR3 DNA reads as TGCAGCGTCTACAGGGGGCGCCGGTATGGCTACACCTTC.

This sequence joins TRBV6-5 and TRBJ2-5, with 7 bases matching TRBD2. Germline-derived CDR1 and CDR2 are MNHEY and SVGAGI. Trimming cost V 6 bases and J 6 bases; bases outside gene matches: 4. CDR3 length: 12 amino acids. CDR3 loop: CASSPGGKTQYF. CDR3 coding DNA: TGTGCCAGCAGCCCCGGGGGGAAGACCCAGTACTTC.

The gene calls are TRBV7-2 and TRBJ2-3; D unclear. The V and J ends lost 1 base and 6 bases respectively, with 5 bases between them. Per germline, CDR1 SGHTA and CDR2 FQGNSA. The CDR3 has 12 residues. The CDR3 reads CASSLGLDTQYF. In nucleotides, the CDR3 is TGTGCCAGCAGCTTAGGTTTGGATACGCAGTATTTT.

There are a few counts of this clonotype. V and J are TRBV28 and TRBJ2-5, with a tentative D call TRBD2 (5 bases). The CDR3 length is 14 residues. V gave up 3 bases and J gave up 1 base, with 9 bases separating them. In germline, CDR1 is MDHEN, CDR2 SYDVKM. The CDR3: CASSLVSGQETQYF. The CDR3 DNA sequence: TGTGCCAGCAGTTTGGTAAGCGGCCAAGAGACCCAGTACTTC.

The rearrangement uses TRBV5-1 and TRBJ2-5; D remains unclear. The V end was cut by 1 base, the J end by 2 bases, with 9 bases between. CDR3 length: 14 residues. The germline V gene has CDR1 SGHRS and CDR2 YFSETQ. The DNA of the CDR3 is TGCGCCAGCAGCTTGTTCTCGAATCAAGAGACCCAGTACTTC. Its translation: CASSLFSNQETQYF. The full variable domain, with the rest looked up from reference TRBV5-1 and TRBJ2-5, is KAGVTQTPRYLIKTRGQQVTLSCSPISGHRSVSWYQQTPGQGLQFLFEYFSETQRNKGNFPGRFSGRQFSNSRSEMNVSTLELGDSALYLCASSLFSNQETQYFGPGTRLLVL.